Described below is a single TCR beta chain sequence and its context. Its antigen is unidentified. This may be a read error, as it is one base from a much larger clone. The final CDR3 position lacks the conserved phenylalanine or tryptophan, pointing to a likely read error. This specimen comes from a study of CD8+CD57+ T cells in acquired aplastic anemia. Study-wide results and caveats: Levels of CD8+ Simpson's diversity were not significantly distinct in patients versus controls. The number of CD8+ CDR3 sequences shared by patients and controls was twenty-nine.

Using genomic DNA as the template, TCR beta VDJ and CDR3 profiling was carried out. In TCRdb, the reads were re-called with MiXCR into one record per CDR3 protein. In the table there are about 130,000 distinct CDR3 sequences, roughly 50% of which are singletons. CDR3 length: 14 amino acids. V was cut by 6 bases and J by 0 bases, with 12 bases left in between. Germline V gene data show CDR1 as MNHEY and CDR2 as SVGEGT. Sequencing was carried out using sorted CD4+, CD8+, or CD8+CD57+ T cells (not recorded which) from PBMCs. This clonotype originated in a human donor in good health, serving as a control. The chain has TRBV6-2 or TRBV6-3 and TRBJ2-7, with unresolved D. The CDR3 protein is CASSPDLSSYEQYL. The CDR3 DNA is TGTGCCAGCAGCCCTGACTTGAGCTCCTACGAGCAGTACCTC.